This T cell receptor beta chain came from a study of T cell changes during pregnancy in multiple sclerosis (dated by TCRdb to about 2019). Context from the whole study: The study examined how the T cell repertoire changed over the course of pregnancy in women with multiple sclerosis.

Notes on this clone: What this receptor recognizes is not known. The input lacks base qualities; no much larger clone sits a single base away.

Library preparation used the immunoSEQ multiplex PCR assay. TCRdb carries this immuneACCESS record with in-frame sequences only. Its versions omit some clonotypes, under half of them owing to an unresolved V gene in the studies checked, with the rest unexplained. Within this sample are about 86,000 clones, with less than 95% of them counted one time only. Jointly, the top ten make up around 1.7% of the sample. The V end loses 0 bases and the J end loses 6 bases, and a stretch of 15 bases separates them. The germline V gene sets CDR1 to LGHNA and CDR2 to YSLEER. Inclusive of the bounding cysteine and phenylalanine, the CDR3 is 16 residues long. The entry retains the CDR3 DNA only, 48 bases that are in frame from base 1.

Here the sequenced sample was peripheral blood, taken in the first trimester of pregnancy. This clonotype was sampled from a female donor in good health, enrolled as a control in a pregnancy study. The chain employs TRBV4-3 and TRBJ1-5, with the D gene not confidently named. The sequence in DNA is TGCGCCAGCAGCCAAGATCATCTAGGAGGTCCTCAGCCCCAGCATTTT. This translates into CASSQDHLGGPQPQHF.